This paragraph reports one T cell receptor beta chain. What it binds is unknown. Each CDR3 protein is one row after TCRdb ran MiXCR on the reads. The sample records fewer than 1,000,000 distinct CDR3 sequences, more than 25% being singletons. V gave up 0 bases and J gave up 5 bases; unmatched junction bases: 13. The CDR3 contains 18 residues. The germline CDR1 and CDR2 sequences are SQVTM and ANQGSEA. These data belong to a study of T cell repertoires in cytomegalovirus infection. About the study: Recently identified HLA-C-restricted CMV epitopes and well-studied HLA-B-restricted CMV epitopes were used by the study. General study results and limits: Cumulative public TCR beta family frequency identified CMV carriers with the relevant HLA. Within the response measured ex vivo, HLA-C-restricted CMV-specific TCR beta clonotypes were dominant.

This receptor was obtained from a human donor in good health (CMV status not recorded). Some clones in this sample may be carry-over from other donors' samples. Sequences were derived from cultured CD8+ T cells from PBMCs, sampled from culture after CMV antigen stimulation. This sequence joins TRBV29-1 and TRBJ2-1; TRBD1 aligns across 10 bases. DNA for the CDR3: TGCAGCGTTGAAGATCTTTGGACAGGGGGAAATCAGAACAATGAGCAGTTCTTC. The encoded protein is CSVEDLWTGGNQNNEQFF.